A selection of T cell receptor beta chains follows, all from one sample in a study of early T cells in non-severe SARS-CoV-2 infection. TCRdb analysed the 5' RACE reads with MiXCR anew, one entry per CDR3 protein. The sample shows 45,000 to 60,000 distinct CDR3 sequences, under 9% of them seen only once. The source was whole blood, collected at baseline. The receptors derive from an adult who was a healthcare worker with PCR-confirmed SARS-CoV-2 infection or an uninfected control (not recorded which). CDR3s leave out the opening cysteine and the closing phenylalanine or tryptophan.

ASSLDYLRGDTQY,TRBV5-1,TRBJ2-3
ASSALQTSSYNEQF,TRBV6-4,TRBJ2-1
ASSRPGTGTYNEQF,TRBV14,TRBJ2-1
ASTRNTEAF,TRBV12-3/TRBV12-4,TRBJ1-1
ASSTGTQNYNEQF,TRBV5-1,TRBJ2-1
ASSQDRVRNEQF,TRBV7-3,TRBJ2-1
ASSLAVGRYYEQY,TRBV5-1,TRBJ2-7
ASSPGLLAGAGTDTQY,TRBV7-6,TRBJ2-3
ASSLSRPGDPYEQY,TRBV7-8,TRBJ2-7
ASSTYGGSSYNEQF,TRBV9,TRBJ2-1
ATSDNIAGANEQF,TRBV24-1,TRBJ2-1
SAAALTGTGELF,TRBV20-1,TRBJ2-2
ASSLEGGATYEQY,TRBV12-3/TRBV12-4,TRBJ2-7
ASSLALWGATDTQY,TRBV5-1,TRBJ2-3
ASSPVSSQGEQY,TRBV18,TRBJ2-7
ASSDWGADNEQF,TRBV2,TRBJ2-1
ASSSWLHYNEQF,TRBV7-9,TRBJ2-1
ASTMLAGGTGELF,TRBV11-2,TRBJ2-2
SVEEQQGYEQY,TRBV29-1,TRBJ2-7
ASSRTGEEETQY,TRBV19,TRBJ2-5